This TCR beta chain appears in the sequencing data of a study of blood T cell repertoires in COVID-19 (dated by TCRdb to the early 2020s). Describing the broader study: Collaborator samples came from the United States, Italy and Spain and covered acute and convalescent phases of COVID-19. The samples were drawn from two sources: the first 160 participants of the ongoing ImmuneRACE study, and fewer than 1,500 subjects contributed by 6 global collaborators. The prospective study material was composed of cDNA or gDNA derived from T cells, B-cell-depleted T cells, or PBMCs. The repertoires were released in a freely available public database intended as a resource for research on the immune response to SARS-CoV-2. Subjects who had been exposed to COVID-19, were actively infected with it, or had recovered from it provided the deeply sampled blood TCRbeta repertoires that made up the dataset. Where HLA class I and class II types were available, the types were taken from metadata supplied by the sample provider, not from assay-based typing. Sample metadata almost always included a de-identified subject ID, COVID-19 status, age in years and sex.

Each collaborating institution followed its own protocols to collect whole blood in K2EDTA tubes. For TCRbeta analysis, collaborator samples were shipped as frozen whole blood, as isolated PBMCs, or as DNA extracted from either sample type. What the authors observed across the whole study: Clinical and demographic metadata were provided uncurated, with the amount varying by source and participant.

The immunoSEQ Assay, a bias-controlled multiplex PCR, was used to amplify TCRbeta CDR3 regions from genomic DNA. As for the authors' bioinformatics: Within the assay, amplification of reference gene primers was used to estimate how many nucleated cells each sample contained. To quantify the absolute abundance of each unique TCRbeta CDR3 rearrangement, sequence reads were collapsed and filtered. For each sample, productive Simpson clonality was calculated as the square root of Simpson's diversity index across productive rearrangements. Here the immuneACCESS table is served through TCRdb, limited to in-frame sequences with V and J called. Missing clones are a known gap in these copies; in checked studies unresolved V genes cover under half, and the rest lacks a known reason. The D gene and trimming were derived from the DNA, and the V and J assignments and clone size from that table. The sample profile shows 250,000 to 350,000 clones; around 80% of them were found once. The ten most abundant clones make up 0.95% to 1.5% of the sample.

V has 3 bases trimmed and J has 5 bases trimmed; junction bases matching no gene number 5. The CDR1 and CDR2 encoded by the germline V gene are LGHNT and FRNRAP. Reading from cysteine to phenylalanine, the CDR3 counts 14 amino acids. The entry retains the CDR3 DNA only, 42 bases that are in frame from base 1. This clone was counted between two and nine times. What antigen it recognizes has not been identified. No much larger clone exists at a distance of one base, and base qualities are not known. Sequenced material: peripheral blood. In this chain, TRBV12-5 is recombined with TRBJ2-5, with 8 bases matching TRBD1. The source of this sequence is a woman in her fifties or sixties with acute or convalescent COVID-19. The CDR3 here reads CASGLLTGGETQYF. The sequence in DNA is TGTGCTAGTGGTTTACTAACAGGGGGTGAGACCCAGTACTTC.